This T cell receptor (beta chain) was documented in a study of TIL therapy for anti-PD-1-resistant metastatic lung cancer. This was the immunoSEQ v3 assay. Here immunoSEQ multiplex PCR was the method, and the copy in TCRdb shows in-frame clones only, minus some. Here the sample spans about 59,000 clones, more than 80% being singletons. As to time point: pre-treatment sample, taken before nivolumab and TIL therapy. The J segment lost 4 bases and the V segment lost 6 bases, leaving 5 bases of the junction unmatched. CDR1 and CDR2 (germline): MNHEY, SVGAGI. The CDR3 covers 14 residues. This receptor was taken from a person aged 25 to 85 with non-small cell lung cancer. The chain is built from TRBV6-5 and TRBJ1-2; 10 positions match TRBD1. The sequencing used blood, collected at baseline. The DNA of the CDR3 is TGTGCCAGCAGAGGACAGGGGGGAGCCTATGGCTACACCTTC. This gives the protein CASRGQGGAYGYTF.